The 15 T cell receptor beta chains given below trace back to one sample, sequenced in a study of identical twins. One entry per CDR3 protein results from TCRdb running MiXCR on the 5' RACE reads. The profile covers roughly 240,000 distinct CDR3 sequences, with 6.5% to 9% appearing a single time and approximately 5.4% taken by the ten largest. This sample was shared with a second study, whose subject was yellow fever vaccine responses in identical twins.

Sequenced input: CD8+ T cells sorted from blood. The receptors come from a woman between 18 and 29 years old in good health.

This clonotype was counted ten times or more. The V call is TRBV11-2, the J call TRBJ2-7; D is unresolved. From germline, CDR1 is SGHAT and CDR2 FQNNGV. The V end was cut by 1 base, the J end by 2 bases, with 12 bases between. The CDR3 loop spans 15 amino acids. This CDR3 reads CASSLVLSPTYEQYF. In nucleotides, the CDR3 is TGTGCCAGCAGCTTAGTGTTGAGTCCCACCTACGAGCAGTACTTC.

This clonotype has just a few counts. The chain carries TRBV27 and TRBJ2-7; TRBD1 might be the D (5 bases). The V end lost 5 bases, the J end lost 5 bases, and 13 bases lay between the germline ends. In germline, CDR1 is MNHEY, CDR2 SMNVEV (reference sequence). The CDR3 contains 13 residues. CDR3 in DNA: TGTGCCAGCAGTCCAAGGGGCTTGGACGAGCAGTACTTC. This encodes CASSPRGLDEQYF.

This rearrangement joins TRBV28 to TRBJ2-3, with TRBD1 matching 9 bases. With V trimmed by 6 bases and J by 4 bases, 14 bases remained unmatched. This CDR3 has 17 amino acids. Germline CDR1 and CDR2: MDHEN and SYDVKM. The CDR3 DNA reads TGTGCCAGCAGGAAACTCCCGGGACAGGGAATCCCAGATACGCAGTATTTT. This encodes CASRKLPGQGIPDTQYF.

The chain couples TRBV12-3 or TRBV12-4 to TRBJ1-4; D is possibly TRBD1 (6 bases). The V gene lost 5 bases and the J gene lost 8 bases, with 15 bases spanning the gap. The CDR3 is made up of 14 amino acids. The CDR3 region is CASSPPGEGEKLFF. DNA of the CDR3: TGTGCCAGCAGTCCCCCAGGGGAGGGGGAAAAACTGTTTTTT.

The rearrangement links TRBV4-1 to TRBJ2-5, with TRBD2 as a possible D gene (6 bases). The CDR3 totals 18 residues. With 0 bases removed from V and 0 bases from J, the gap between germline ends came to 17 bases. CDR1 is MGHRA and CDR2 is YSYEKL in the germline V gene. In DNA form, the CDR3 reads TGCGCCAGCAGCCAAGATCCCAAACTAGCAGAGAACCAAGAGACCCAGTACTTC. Amino acids: CASSQDPKLAENQETQYF.

In its sample, this clonotype was seen many times. V gene TRBV20-1 combines with J gene TRBJ2-5, with 10 bases that match TRBD1. Unmatched junction bases numbered 12, after V lost 5 bases and J lost 3 bases. The CDR3 totals 16 residues. Germline-derived CDR1 and CDR2 are DFQATT and SNEGSKA (reference sequence). CDR3 in DNA: TGCAGTGCTTCGACAGGGGGCTTCAAGATGGAAGAGACCCAGTACTTC. Its protein product is CSASTGGFKMEETQYF.

This clonotype has more than one count but fewer than ten. A clone one base away is much larger, so this may be a read error. The genes are TRBV24-1 and TRBJ2-2; D might be TRBD1 (6 bases). Per the germline V gene, CDR1 is KGHDR and CDR2 is SFDVKD. V shed 5 bases and J shed 7 bases, with 13 bases lying between them. This CDR3 contains 14 residues. The CDR3 region has the DNA TGTGCCACCAGTGGGGCAGGGGACATCGGGGAGCTGTTTTTT. This sequence encodes CATSGAGDIGELFF.

Ten or more counts support this clonotype. This chain connects TRBV7-7 to TRBJ2-1; 12 nucleotides align to TRBD2. Per germline, CDR1 SSHAT and CDR2 FNYEAQ (reference sequence). With V trimmed by 5 bases and J by 3 bases, 5 bases remained unmatched. The CDR3 loop spans 16 amino acids. The CDR3 DNA is TGTGCCAGCAGCCCTACGACTAGCGGGAGCTACAATGAGCAGTTCTTC. Amino acid sequence: CASSPTTSGSYNEQFF.

The V call is TRBV7-6, the J call TRBJ2-1; D not certain. Germline V CDR1 and CDR2: SGHVS, FNYEAQ. Trimming shortened V by 3 bases and J by 11 bases, and 11 bases separated the two germline ends. The CDR3 contains 12 residues. The CDR3: CASSFGLGKQFF. The CDR3, as DNA: TGTGCCAGCAGCTTCGGGCTGGGGAAGCAGTTCTTC.

The V gene is TRBV7-7, the J gene TRBJ2-3; D remains ambiguous. CDR3 length: 14 residues. The V end was cut by 2 bases, the J end by 8 bases, with 14 bases between. Germline values: CDR1 SSHAT, CDR2 FNYEAQ (reference sequence). The CDR3 loop reads CASSLSLGPSTQYF. The DNA for the CDR3 is TGTGCCAGCAGCTTAAGTCTAGGTCCCAGTACGCAGTATTTT.

This clonotype was counted a few times. The J gene is TRBJ2-2, the V gene TRBV2, with D perhaps matching TRBD1 (5 bases). The CDR3 extends over 13 amino acids. Germline V gene sequence: CDR1 SNHLY, CDR2 FYNNEI. V was cut by 4 bases and J by 6 bases, with 9 bases left in between. The DNA of the CDR3 is TGTGCCAGCAGTGCCCAGGGCGCCGGGGAGCTGTTTTTT. This sequence encodes CASSAQGAGELFF.

This chain links TRBV7-9 with TRBJ2-2; 8 bases are shared with TRBD2. CDR3 length equals 16 residues. The V gene's germline CDR1 is SEHNR and CDR2 FQNEAQ (reference sequence). With 4 bases clipped from V and 3 bases from J, the junction kept 7 bases outside the gene matches. As DNA, the CDR3 is TGTGCCAGCAGCTATCTCGGGAGGGACTACACCGGGGAGCTGTTTTTT. Its translation is CASSYLGRDYTGELFF.

This chain joins TRBV7-6 and TRBJ2-7; TRBD1 matches 11 bases. CDR1 SGHVS and CDR2 FNYEAQ come from the germline V gene. The CDR3 runs 15 residues. With V trimmed by 5 bases and J by 4 bases, 7 bases remained unmatched. The CDR3 here is CASSLWTGGIYEQYF. The DNA for the CDR3 is TGTGCCAGCAGCCTATGGACAGGGGGCATATACGAGCAGTACTTC.

This clonotype was found a few times. The chain employs TRBV5-1 and TRBJ1-1, with 10 bases identical to TRBD1. V lost 3 bases and J lost 4; bases outside the gene matches: 6. This CDR3 has 15 residues. The germline gives CDR1 SGHRS, CDR2 YFSETQ. Written as DNA, the CDR3 is TGCGCCAGCAGCTGGACAGGGGGAGAGGTCACTGAAGCTTTCTTT. Its translation: CASSWTGGEVTEAFF.

The sample holds a few counts of this clonotype. The chain links TRBV12-3 or TRBV12-4 to TRBJ2-7, with 7 positions matching TRBD1. CDR3 size: 12 residues. The V gene end was trimmed by 5 bases and the J gene end by 7 bases; junction bases not matched to a gene: 5. The CDR3 region has the DNA TGTGCCAGCAGTAATACAGGGGCGGAGCAGTACGTC. Its protein is CASSNTGAEQYV.